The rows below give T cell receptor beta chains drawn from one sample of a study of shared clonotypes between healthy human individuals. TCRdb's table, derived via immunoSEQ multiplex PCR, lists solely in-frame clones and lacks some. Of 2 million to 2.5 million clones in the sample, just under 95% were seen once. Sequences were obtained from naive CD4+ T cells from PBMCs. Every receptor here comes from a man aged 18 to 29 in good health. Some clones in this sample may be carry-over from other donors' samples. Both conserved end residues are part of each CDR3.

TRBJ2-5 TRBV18 CASSPDRGSGPETQYF
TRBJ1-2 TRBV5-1 CASSQGTGGDYGYTF
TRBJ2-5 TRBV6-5 CASSDPGQGQWAQYF
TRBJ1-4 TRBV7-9 CASSLSGGAEKLFF
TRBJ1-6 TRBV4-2 CASSQDRGSPLHF
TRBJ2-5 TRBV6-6 CASSFDHQETQYF
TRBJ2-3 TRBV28 CASSLRGVTDTQYF
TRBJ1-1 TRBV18 CASSPGTRSAFF
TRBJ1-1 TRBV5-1 CASSLRPAANTEAFF
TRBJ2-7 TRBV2 CASVRQAYEQYF
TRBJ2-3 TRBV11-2 CASSLVAGLAGGPGYTQYF
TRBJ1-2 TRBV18 CASSPLAGGHGYTF
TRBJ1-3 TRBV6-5 CASSYEGRTGNTIYF
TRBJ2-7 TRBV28 CASSQDRGEQYF
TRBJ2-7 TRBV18 CASSKNEQYF
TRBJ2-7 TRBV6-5 CASSSRDSYEQYF
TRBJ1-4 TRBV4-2 CASSQAPAGRANEKLFF
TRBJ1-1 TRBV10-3 CAISERTGALLYMNTEAFF
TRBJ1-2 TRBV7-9 CASSGGIDHYGYTF
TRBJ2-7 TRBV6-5 CASSQGIYYEQYF
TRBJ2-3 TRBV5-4 CASSLGSGSTDTQYF
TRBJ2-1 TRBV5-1 CASSHTSGVNEQFF
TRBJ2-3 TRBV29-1 CSARRGLTDTQYF
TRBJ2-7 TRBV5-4 CASSLAMAGLPAIYEQYF
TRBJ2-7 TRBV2 CASSGLAGGGYEQYF
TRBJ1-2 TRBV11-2 CASSPGDGYTF
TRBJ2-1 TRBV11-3 CASSLEPHRVQFF
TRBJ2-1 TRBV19 CASSVAGLENEQFF
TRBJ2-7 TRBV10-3 CATAGSRDYEQYF
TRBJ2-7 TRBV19 CASSPRGGESYEQYF
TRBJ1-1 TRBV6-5 CASSYGRGTEAFF
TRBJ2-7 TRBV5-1 CASSLKGQGIYEQYF
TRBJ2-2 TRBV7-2 CASGKRESPGELFF
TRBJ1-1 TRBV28 CASSFGNLNTEAFF
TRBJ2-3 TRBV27 CASRRTGTDTQYF
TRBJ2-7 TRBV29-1 CSVVRGPGVEQYF
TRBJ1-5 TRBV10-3 CAISQVQGRQPQHF
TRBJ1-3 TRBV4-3 CASSQGVVGTVGNTIYF
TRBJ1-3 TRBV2 CASSGGNTIYF
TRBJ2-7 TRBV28 CASRPDGGRRDEQYF
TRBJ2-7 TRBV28 CASSPAQGKPHEQYF